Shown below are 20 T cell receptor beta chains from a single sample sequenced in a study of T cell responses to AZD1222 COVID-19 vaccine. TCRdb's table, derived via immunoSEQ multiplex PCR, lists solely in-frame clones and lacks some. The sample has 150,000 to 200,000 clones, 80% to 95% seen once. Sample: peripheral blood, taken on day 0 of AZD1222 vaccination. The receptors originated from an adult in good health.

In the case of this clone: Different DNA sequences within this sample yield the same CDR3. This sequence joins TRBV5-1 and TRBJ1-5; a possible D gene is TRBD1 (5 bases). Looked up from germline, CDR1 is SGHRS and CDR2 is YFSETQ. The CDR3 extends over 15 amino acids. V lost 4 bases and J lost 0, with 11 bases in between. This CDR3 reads CASSLTGVSNQPQHF. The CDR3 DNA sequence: TGCGCCAGCAGCCTGACGGGGGTTAGCAATCAGCCCCAGCATTTT.

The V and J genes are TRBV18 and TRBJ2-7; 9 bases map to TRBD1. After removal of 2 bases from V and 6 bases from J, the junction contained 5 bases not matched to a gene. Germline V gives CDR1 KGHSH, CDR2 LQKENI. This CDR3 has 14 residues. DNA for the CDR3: TGTGCCAGCTCACCAGAGACAGGGGGGGTCGAGCAGTACTTC. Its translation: CASSPETGGVEQYF.

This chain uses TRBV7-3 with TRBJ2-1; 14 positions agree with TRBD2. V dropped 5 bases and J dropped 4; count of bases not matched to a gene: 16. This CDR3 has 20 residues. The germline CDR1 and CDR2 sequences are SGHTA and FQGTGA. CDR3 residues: CASSPRGLAGVRAGYNEQFF. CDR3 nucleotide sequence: TGTGCCAGCAGCCCGCGGGGACTAGCGGGAGTGAGGGCCGGGTACAATGAGCAGTTCTTC.

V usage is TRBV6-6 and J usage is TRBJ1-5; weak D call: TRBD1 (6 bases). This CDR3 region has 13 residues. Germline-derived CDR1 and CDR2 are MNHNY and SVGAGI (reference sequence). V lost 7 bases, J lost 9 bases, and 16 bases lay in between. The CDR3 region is CASINKQGRPQHF. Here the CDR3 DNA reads TGTGCCAGCATCAACAAACAGGGAAGGCCCCAGCATTTT.

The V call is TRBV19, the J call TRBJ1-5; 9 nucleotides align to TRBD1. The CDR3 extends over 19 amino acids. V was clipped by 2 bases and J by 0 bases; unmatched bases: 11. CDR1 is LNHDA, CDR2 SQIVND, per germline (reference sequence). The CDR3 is CASSISEYRGLGSNQPQHF. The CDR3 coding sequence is TGTGCCAGTAGTATATCGGAGTACAGGGGGCTTGGTAGCAATCAGCCCCAGCATTTT.

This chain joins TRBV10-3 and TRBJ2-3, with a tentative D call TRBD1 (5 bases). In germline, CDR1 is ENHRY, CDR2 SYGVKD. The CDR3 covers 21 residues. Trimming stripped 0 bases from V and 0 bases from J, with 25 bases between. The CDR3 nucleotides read TGTGCCATCAGTGAGTCGAATAGAATTGACAGTGGACGACGTAGCACAGATACGCAGTATTTT. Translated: CAISESNRIDSGRRSTDTQYF.

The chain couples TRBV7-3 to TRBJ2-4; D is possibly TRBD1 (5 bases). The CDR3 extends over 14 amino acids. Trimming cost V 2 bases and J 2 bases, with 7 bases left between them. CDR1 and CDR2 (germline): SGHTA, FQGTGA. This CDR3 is CASSLQGSKNIQYF. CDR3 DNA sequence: TGTGCCAGCAGCTTACAGGGATCCAAAAACATTCAGTACTTC.

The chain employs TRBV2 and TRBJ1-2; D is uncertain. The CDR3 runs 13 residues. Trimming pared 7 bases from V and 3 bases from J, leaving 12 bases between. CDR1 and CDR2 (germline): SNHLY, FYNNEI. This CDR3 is CASNGERDYGYTF. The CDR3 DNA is TGTGCCAGCAACGGTGAACGGGACTATGGCTACACCTTC.

The CDR3 DNA reads TGTGCCACAAAAGTCGGGGGATCACTTTACGAGCAGTACTTC. Its protein product is CATKVGGSLYEQYF. The chain combines TRBV6-5 with TRBJ2-7; tentatively, D is TRBD2 (6 bases). The germline V gene has CDR1 MNHEY and CDR2 SVGAGI. This CDR3 spans 14 amino acids. The V gene lost 10 bases and the J gene lost 4 bases, with 20 bases spanning the gap.

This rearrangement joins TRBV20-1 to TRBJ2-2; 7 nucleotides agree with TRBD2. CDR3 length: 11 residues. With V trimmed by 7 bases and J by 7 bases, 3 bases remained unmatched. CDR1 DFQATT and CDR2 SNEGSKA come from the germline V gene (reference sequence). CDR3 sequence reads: CSGERGGELFF. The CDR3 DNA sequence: TGCAGTGGTGAGCGGGGCGGGGAGCTGTTTTTT.

The CDR3 DNA reads as TGTGCCAGCATGGATCTGGTCCAGCATTTT. Protein: CASMDLVQHF. The chain is built from TRBV6-6 and TRBJ1-5; no definite D call. Germline V CDR1 and CDR2: MNHNY, SVGAGI (reference sequence). There are 10 residues in the CDR3. Trimming shortened V by 7 bases and J by 12 bases, and 10 bases separated the two germline ends.

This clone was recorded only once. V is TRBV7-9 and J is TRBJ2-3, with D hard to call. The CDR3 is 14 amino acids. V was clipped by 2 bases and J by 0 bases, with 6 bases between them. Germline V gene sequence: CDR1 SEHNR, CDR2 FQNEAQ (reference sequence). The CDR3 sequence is CASSLSASTDTQYF. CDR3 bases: TGTGCCAGCAGCTTATCTGCGAGCACAGATACGCAGTATTTT.

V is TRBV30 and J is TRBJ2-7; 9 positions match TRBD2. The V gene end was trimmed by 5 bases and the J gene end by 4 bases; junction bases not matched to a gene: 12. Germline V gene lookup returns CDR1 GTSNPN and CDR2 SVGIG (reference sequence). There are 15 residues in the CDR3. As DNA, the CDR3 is TGTGCCTGGTTGAGGGCGGGAGGGTCCTCTTACGAGCAGTACTTC. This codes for CAWLRAGGSSYEQYF.

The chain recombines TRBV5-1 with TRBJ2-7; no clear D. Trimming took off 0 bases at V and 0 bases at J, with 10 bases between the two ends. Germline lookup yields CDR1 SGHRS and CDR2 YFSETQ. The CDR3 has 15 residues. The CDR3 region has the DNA TGCGCCAGCAGCTTGGCCCACGCCAGCTCCTACGAGCAGTACTTC. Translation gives CASSLAHASSYEQYF. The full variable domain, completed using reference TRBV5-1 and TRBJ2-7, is KAGVTQTPRYLIKTRGQQVTLSCSPISGHRSVSWYQQTPGQGLQFLFEYFSETQRNKGNFPGRFSGRQFSNSRSEMNVSTLELGDSALYLCASSLAHASSYEQYFGPGTRLTVT.

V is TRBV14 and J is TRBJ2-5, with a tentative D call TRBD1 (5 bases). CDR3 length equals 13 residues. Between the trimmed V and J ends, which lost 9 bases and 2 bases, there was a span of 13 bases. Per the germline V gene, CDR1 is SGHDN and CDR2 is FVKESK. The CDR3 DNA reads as TGTGCCAGAAGACGACAGTTACAAGAGACCCAGTACTTC. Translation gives CARRRQLQETQYF.

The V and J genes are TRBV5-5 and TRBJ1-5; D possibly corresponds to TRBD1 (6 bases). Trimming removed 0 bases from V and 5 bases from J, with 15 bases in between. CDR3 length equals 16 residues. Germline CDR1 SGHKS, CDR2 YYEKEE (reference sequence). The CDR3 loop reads CASSLGRGDNDQPQHF. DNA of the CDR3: TGTGCCAGCAGCTTGGGCAGGGGAGATAACGATCAGCCCCAGCATTTT.

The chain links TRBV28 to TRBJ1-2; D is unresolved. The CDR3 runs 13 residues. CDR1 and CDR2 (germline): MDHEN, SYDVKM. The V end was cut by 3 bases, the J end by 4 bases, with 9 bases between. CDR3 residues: CASSLGIRYGYTF. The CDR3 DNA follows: TGTGCCAGCAGTTTGGGCATTCGCTATGGCTACACCTTC.

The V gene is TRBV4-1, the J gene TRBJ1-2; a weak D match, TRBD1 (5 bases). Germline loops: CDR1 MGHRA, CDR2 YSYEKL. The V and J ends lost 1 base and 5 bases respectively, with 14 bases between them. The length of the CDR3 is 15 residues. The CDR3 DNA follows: TGCGCCAGCAGCCAAGGCTCCAGGGAGAGATATGGCTACACCTTC. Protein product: CASSQGSRERYGYTF.

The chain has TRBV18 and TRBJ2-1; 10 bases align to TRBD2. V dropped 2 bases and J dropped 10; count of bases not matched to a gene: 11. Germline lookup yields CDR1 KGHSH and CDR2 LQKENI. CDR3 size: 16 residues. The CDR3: CASSPRLASGGTEQFF. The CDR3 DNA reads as TGTGCCAGCTCACCAAGGCTAGCTAGCGGGGGCACCGAGCAGTTCTTC. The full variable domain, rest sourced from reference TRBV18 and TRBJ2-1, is NAGVMQNPRHLVRRRGQEARLRCSPMKGHSHVYWYRQLPEEGLKFMVYLQKENIIDESGMPKERFSAEFPKEGPSILRIQQVVRGDSAAYFCASSPRLASGGTEQFFGPGTRLTVL.

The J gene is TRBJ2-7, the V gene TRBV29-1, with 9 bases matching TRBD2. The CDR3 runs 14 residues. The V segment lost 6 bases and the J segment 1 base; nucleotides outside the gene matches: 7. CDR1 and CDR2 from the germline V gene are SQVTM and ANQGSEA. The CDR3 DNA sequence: TGCAGCGTCGAGCTACTAGCGGGTTCCTACGAGCAGTACTTC. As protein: CSVELLAGSYEQYF.